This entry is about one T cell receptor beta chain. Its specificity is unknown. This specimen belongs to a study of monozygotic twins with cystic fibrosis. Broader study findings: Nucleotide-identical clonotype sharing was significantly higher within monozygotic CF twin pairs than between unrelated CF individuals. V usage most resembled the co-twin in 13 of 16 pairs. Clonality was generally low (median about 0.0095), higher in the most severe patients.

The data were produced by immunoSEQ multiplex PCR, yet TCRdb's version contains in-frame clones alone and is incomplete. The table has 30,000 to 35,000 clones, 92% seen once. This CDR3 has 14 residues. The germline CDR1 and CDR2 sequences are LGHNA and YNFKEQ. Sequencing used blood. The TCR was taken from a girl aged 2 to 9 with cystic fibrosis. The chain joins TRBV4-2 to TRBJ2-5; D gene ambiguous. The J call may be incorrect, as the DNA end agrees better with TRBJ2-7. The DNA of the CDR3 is TGTGCCAGCAGCCAATTCGGTCAGGTCTACGAGCAGTACTTC. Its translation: CASSQFGQVYEQYF.